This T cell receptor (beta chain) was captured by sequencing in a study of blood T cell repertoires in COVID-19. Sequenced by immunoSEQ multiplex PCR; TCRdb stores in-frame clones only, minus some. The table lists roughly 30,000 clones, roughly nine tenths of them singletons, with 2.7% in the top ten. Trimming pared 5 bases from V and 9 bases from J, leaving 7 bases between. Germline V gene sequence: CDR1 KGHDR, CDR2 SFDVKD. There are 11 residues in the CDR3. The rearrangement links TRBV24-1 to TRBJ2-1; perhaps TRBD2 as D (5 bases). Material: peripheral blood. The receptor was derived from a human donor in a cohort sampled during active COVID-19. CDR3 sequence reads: CATSVGSEQFF. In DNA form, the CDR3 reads TGTGCCACCAGTGTGGGGAGTGAGCAGTTCTTC.